Presented here are 18 T cell receptor beta chains from one specimen sequenced in a study of control samples from healthy donors and cancer patients. Generated by immunoSEQ multiplex PCR, the TCRdb table keeps only in-frame clones and is missing some. Among approximately 170,000 clones listed, 91% were seen once. The sample taken for sequencing was blood. These TCRs come from a woman between 25 and 40 years old in good health.

The chain uses TRBV19 and TRBJ2-7; 8 bases map to TRBD1. After removal of 0 bases from V and 6 bases from J, the junction contained 4 bases not matched to a gene. Per the germline V gene, CDR1 is LNHDA and CDR2 is SQIVND (reference sequence). The CDR3 is made up of 14 amino acids. CDR3 protein: CASSIEDRGLEQYF. The CDR3 coding sequence is TGTGCCAGTAGTATAGAAGACAGGGGTCTCGAGCAGTACTTC.

The rearrangement uses TRBV3-1 (or the pseudogene TRBV3-2) and TRBJ1-1, with 8 positions matching TRBD1. The CDR3 sequence is 13 residues long. V gave up 5 bases and J gave up 8 bases; unmatched junction bases: 7. Germline CDR1 reads LGHDT; CDR2 reads YNNKEL (reference sequence). The CDR3 region has the DNA TGTGCCAGCAGCTCGTACAGGGGGGAGGAAGCTTTCTTT. Its translation: CASSSYRGEEAFF.

This clone was picked up one time. V gene TRBV30 combines with J gene TRBJ1-3; D is ambiguous. The V and J ends lost 5 bases and 0 bases respectively, with 5 bases between them. Germline CDR1 is GTSNPN and CDR2 is SVGIG (reference sequence). This CDR3 comprises 12 residues. The CDR3, as DNA: TGTGCCTGGCGGAGCTCTGGAAACACCATATATTTT. It is translated as CAWRSSGNTIYF.

The chain uses TRBV6-2 or TRBV6-3 and TRBJ2-7; D tentatively reads TRBD1 or TRBD2 (5 bases each). This CDR3 contains 14 residues. Germline V gene lookup returns CDR1 MNHEY and CDR2 SVGEGT. V was shortened by 0 bases and J by 5 bases, with 11 bases between the two germline ends. CDR3 residues: CASSYSSGSHEQYF. CDR3 nucleotides: TGTGCCAGCAGTTACTCGTCAGGGAGCCACGAGCAGTACTTC.

The CDR3 sequence is CASSPLAGSYNEQFF. The CDR3 region has the DNA TGCGCCAGCAGTCCGCTAGCGGGCTCCTACAATGAGCAGTTCTTC. The rearrangement uses TRBV5-1 and TRBJ2-1; 8 bases line up with TRBD2. The junction had 4 bases not matched to a gene; V was cut back by 5 bases and J by 0 bases. Germline loops: CDR1 SGHRS, CDR2 YFSETQ. The CDR3 has 15 amino acids. The whole variable domain, filled in from reference TRBV5-1 and TRBJ2-1, reads KAGVTQTPRYLIKTRGQQVTLSCSPISGHRSVSWYQQTPGQGLQFLFEYFSETQRNKGNFPGRFSGRQFSNSRSEMNVSTLELGDSALYLCASSPLAGSYNEQFFGPGTRLTVL.

CDR3 in amino acids: CAWSVSEQYF. CDR3 nucleotides: TGTGCCTGGAGTGTGTCCGAGCAGTACTTC. The chain uses TRBV30 and TRBJ2-7; D not certain. The germline CDR1 and CDR2 sequences are GTSNPN and SVGIG (reference sequence). CDR3 length: 10 amino acids. The V end was cut by 0 bases, the J end by 6 bases, with 3 bases between.

This chain uses TRBV23-1 with TRBJ2-2; possible D gene TRBD1, 6 bases. TRBV23-1 is an ORF, with its function uncertain. The CDR3 sequence is 16 residues long. The ends were cut back, 2 bases at V and 0 bases at J, with 10 bases in the middle. CDR3 sequence: CASSQPHRANTGELFF. The CDR3 DNA is TGCGCCAGCAGTCAACCTCACAGGGCGAACACCGGGGAGCTGTTTTTT.

The chain uses TRBV11-2 and TRBJ2-7, with 7 bases lining up with TRBD1. The V and J ends lost 1 base and 0 bases, in that order; junction bases with no gene match: 3. This CDR3 contains 15 residues. In germline, CDR1 is SGHAT, CDR2 FQNNGV. The CDR3: CASSLGWDSSYEQYF. The CDR3 coding sequence is TGTGCCAGCAGCTTAGGCTGGGACAGCTCCTACGAGCAGTACTTC.

V and J are TRBV5-1 and TRBJ1-5, with TRBD1 matching over 8 bases. Unmatched junction bases numbered 2, after V lost 4 bases and J lost 5 bases. Germline V gene data show CDR1 as SGHRS and CDR2 as YFSETQ. The CDR3 extends over 13 amino acids. CDR3 in DNA: TGCGCCAGCAGCAAGGACAGGGATCAGCCCCAGCATTTT. The encoded protein is CASSKDRDQPQHF. The full variable domain, in which reference TRBV5-1 and TRBJ1-5 provide the parts outside the CDR3, is KAGVTQTPRYLIKTRGQQVTLSCSPISGHRSVSWYQQTPGQGLQFLFEYFSETQRNKGNFPGRFSGRQFSNSRSEMNVSTLELGDSALYLCASSKDRDQPQHFGDGTRLSIL.

The chain joins TRBV7-2 to TRBJ1-1; 7 bases align to TRBD1. Germline V gives CDR1 SGHTA, CDR2 FQGNSA. CDR3 size: 14 residues. V shed 6 bases and J 1 base; nucleotides not matched to a gene: 5. CDR3 bases: TGTGCCAGCAGATCGGGACAGAGGAACACTGAAGCTTTCTTT. Translated: CASRSGQRNTEAFF. Complete variable domain (other parts from reference TRBV7-2 and TRBJ1-1): GAGVSQSPSNKVTEKGKDVELRCDPISGHTALYWYRQSLGQGLEFLIYFQGNSAPDKSGLPSDRFSAERTGGSVSTLTIQRTQQEDSAVYLCASRSGQRNTEAFFGQGTRLTVV.

The chain joins TRBV28 to TRBJ2-7; 9 bases fit TRBD2. The CDR3 runs to 12 residues. The junction had 2 bases not matched to a gene; V was cut back by 8 bases and J by 3 bases. Germline CDR1 reads MDHEN; CDR2 reads SYDVKM. CDR3 sequence (DNA): TGTGCCAGCCGAGCGGGGGGCTACGAGCAGTACTTC. This encodes CASRAGGYEQYF.

The chain employs TRBV27 and TRBJ2-2, with 8 bases that match TRBD1. Unmatched junction bases numbered 12, after V lost 0 bases and J lost 0 bases. Germline V gene sequence: CDR1 MNHEY, CDR2 SMNVEV (reference sequence). The CDR3 covers 20 residues. Here the CDR3 reads CASSLSVDRASAANTGELFF. CDR3 nucleotides: TGTGCCAGCAGTTTATCCGTGGACAGGGCTAGTGCCGCGAACACCGGGGAGCTGTTTTTT.

In regard to this clone: The same CDR3 can be traced to other DNA sequences in this sample. This chain links TRBV19 with TRBJ1-3; D possibly corresponds to TRBD1 (5 bases). V was pared by 1 base and J by 2 bases, with 6 bases between. Germline CDR1 reads LNHDA; CDR2 reads SQIVND (reference sequence). This CDR3 comprises 14 residues. CDR3 amino acids: CASSIGGTGNTIYF. In DNA, the CDR3 is TGTGCCAGTAGTATAGGGGGGACTGGAAACACCATATATTTT.

This chain links TRBV5-4 with TRBJ2-5; 10 nucleotides line up with TRBD2. V gave up 5 bases and J gave up 4 bases; unmatched junction bases: 11. CDR1 and CDR2 from the germline V gene are SGHNT and YYREEE (reference sequence). This CDR3 contains 16 residues. Here the CDR3 DNA reads TGTGCCAGCAGTAACCGGGGTAGCGGGAGGTTAGAGACCCAGTACTTC. Residues: CASSNRGSGRLETQYF.

The chain links TRBV20-1 to TRBJ2-1; D is ambiguous. The CDR3 is made up of 11 amino acids. Germline-derived CDR1 and CDR2 are DFQATT and SNEGSKA (reference sequence). With 6 bases removed from V and 4 bases from J, the gap between germline ends came to 7 bases. CDR3 loop: CSANIYNEQFF. In DNA form, the CDR3 reads TGCAGTGCAAATATATACAATGAGCAGTTCTTC.

The rearrangement links TRBV28 to TRBJ1-6; TRBD1 is a possible D gene (5 bases). CDR1 and CDR2 from the germline V gene are MDHEN and SYDVKM. The CDR3 consists of 15 residues. The V gene lost 3 bases and the J gene lost 6 bases, with 12 bases spanning the gap. CDR3 loop: CASSFRGRANSPLHF. The CDR3 coding sequence is TGTGCCAGCAGTTTTAGAGGCAGGGCTAATTCACCCCTCCACTTT.

V is TRBV9 and J is TRBJ2-1; D remains unclear. The germline gives CDR1 SGDLS, CDR2 YYNGEE. Trimming cost V 0 bases and J 7 bases, with 2 bases left between them. The CDR3 runs 11 residues. CDR3 protein: CASSVANEQFF. The CDR3 DNA sequence: TGTGCCAGCAGCGTAGCGAATGAGCAGTTCTTC.

The chain links TRBV6-6 to TRBJ1-3; TRBD1 aligns across 7 bases. The CDR3 runs to 13 residues. J lost 2 bases, V lost 5 bases, and 0 bases had no gene match. Germline loops: CDR1 MNHNY, CDR2 SVGAGI (reference sequence). Here the CDR3 DNA reads TGTGCCAGCAGTGACAGGGCTGGAAACACCATATATTTT. Residues: CASSDRAGNTIYF.